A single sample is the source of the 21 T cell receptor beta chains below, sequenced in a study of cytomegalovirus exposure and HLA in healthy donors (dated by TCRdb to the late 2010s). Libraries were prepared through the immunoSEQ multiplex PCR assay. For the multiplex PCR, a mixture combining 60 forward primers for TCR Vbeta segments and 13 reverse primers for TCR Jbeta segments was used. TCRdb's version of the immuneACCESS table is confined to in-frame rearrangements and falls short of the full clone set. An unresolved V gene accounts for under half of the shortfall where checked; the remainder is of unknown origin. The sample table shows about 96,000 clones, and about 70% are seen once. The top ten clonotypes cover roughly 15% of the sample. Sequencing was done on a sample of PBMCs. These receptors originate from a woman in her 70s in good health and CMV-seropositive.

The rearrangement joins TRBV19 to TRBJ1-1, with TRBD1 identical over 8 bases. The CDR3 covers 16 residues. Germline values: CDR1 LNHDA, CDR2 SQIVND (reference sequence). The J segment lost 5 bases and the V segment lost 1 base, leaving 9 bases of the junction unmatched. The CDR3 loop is CASSIGPGQGVTEAFF. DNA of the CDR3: TGTGCCAGTAGTATAGGCCCTGGACAGGGTGTTACTGAAGCTTTCTTT.

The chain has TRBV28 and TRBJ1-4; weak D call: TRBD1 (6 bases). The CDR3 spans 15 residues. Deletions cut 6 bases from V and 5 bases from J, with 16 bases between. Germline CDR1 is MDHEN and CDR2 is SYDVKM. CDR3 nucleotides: TGTGCCAGCAGAGGAAACAGGGAAGGAAATGAAAAACTGTTTTTT. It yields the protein CASRGNREGNEKLFF.

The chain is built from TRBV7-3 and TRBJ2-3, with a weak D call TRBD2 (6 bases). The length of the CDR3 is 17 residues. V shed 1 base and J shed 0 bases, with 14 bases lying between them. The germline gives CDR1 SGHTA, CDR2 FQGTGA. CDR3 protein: CASSLMGGVSSTDTQYF. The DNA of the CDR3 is TGTGCCAGCAGCTTAATGGGAGGCGTATCTAGCACAGATACGCAGTATTTT.

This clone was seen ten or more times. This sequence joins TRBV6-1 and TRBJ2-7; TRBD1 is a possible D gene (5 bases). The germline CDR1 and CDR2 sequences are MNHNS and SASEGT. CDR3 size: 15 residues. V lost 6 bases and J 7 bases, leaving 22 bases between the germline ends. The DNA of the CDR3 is TGTGCCAGCAGCGAGGACATGCTCACTTTGTGGGAGCAGTACTTC. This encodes CASSEDMLTLWEQYF.

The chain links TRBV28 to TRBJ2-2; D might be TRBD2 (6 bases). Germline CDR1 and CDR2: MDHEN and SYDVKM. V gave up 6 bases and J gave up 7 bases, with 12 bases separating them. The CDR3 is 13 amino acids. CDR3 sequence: CASSPSGGGELFF. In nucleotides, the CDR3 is TGTGCCAGCAGCCCCTCCGGGGGCGGGGAGCTGTTTTTT.

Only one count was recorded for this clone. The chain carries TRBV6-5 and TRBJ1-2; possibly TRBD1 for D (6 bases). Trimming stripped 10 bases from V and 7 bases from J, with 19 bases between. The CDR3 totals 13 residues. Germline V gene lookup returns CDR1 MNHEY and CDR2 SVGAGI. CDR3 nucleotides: TGTGCCACCCGGCGGGGGCGTGTAGGTGGCTACACCTTC. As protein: CATRRGRVGGYTF.

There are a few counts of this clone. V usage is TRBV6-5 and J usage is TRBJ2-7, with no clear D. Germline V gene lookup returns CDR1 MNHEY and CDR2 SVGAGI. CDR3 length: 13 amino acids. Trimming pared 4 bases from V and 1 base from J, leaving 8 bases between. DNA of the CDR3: TGTGCCAGCAGTTTAAGCTTGTCCTACGAGCAGTACTTC. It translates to CASSLSLSYEQYF.

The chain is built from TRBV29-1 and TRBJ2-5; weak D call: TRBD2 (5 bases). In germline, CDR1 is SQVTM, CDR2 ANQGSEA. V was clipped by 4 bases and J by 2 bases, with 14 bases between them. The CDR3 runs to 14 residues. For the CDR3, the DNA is TGCAGCGTTGTTGGAGAGGGAATGCAAGAGACCCAGTACTTC. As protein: CSVVGEGMQETQYF.

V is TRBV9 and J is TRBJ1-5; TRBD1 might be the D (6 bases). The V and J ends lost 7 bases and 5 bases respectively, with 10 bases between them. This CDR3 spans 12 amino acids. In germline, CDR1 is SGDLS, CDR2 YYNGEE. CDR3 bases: TGTGCCAGCGGGGACACTTATCAGCCCCAGCATTTT. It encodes CASGDTYQPQHF.

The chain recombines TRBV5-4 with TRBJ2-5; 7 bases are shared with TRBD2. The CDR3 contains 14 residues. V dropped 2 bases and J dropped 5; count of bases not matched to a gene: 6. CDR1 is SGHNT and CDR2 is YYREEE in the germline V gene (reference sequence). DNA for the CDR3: TGTGCCAGCAGCTTCGGGGGGTCACGGGAGACCCAGTACTTC. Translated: CASSFGGSRETQYF.

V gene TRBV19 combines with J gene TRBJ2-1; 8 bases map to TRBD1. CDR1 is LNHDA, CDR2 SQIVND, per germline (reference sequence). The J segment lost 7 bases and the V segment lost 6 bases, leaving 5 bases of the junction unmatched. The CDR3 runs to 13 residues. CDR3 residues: CASSPTGANEQFF. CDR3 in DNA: TGTGCCAGTAGCCCGACAGGGGCGAATGAGCAGTTCTTC.

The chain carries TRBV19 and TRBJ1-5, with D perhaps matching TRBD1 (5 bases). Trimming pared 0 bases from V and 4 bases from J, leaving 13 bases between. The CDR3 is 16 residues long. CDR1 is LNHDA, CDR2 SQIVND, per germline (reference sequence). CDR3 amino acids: CASSIDPQAKNQPQHF. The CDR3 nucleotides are TGTGCCAGTAGTATAGATCCACAGGCTAAGAATCAGCCCCAGCATTTT. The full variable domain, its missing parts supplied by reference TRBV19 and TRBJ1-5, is DGGITQSPKYLFRKEGQNVTLSCEQNLNHDAMYWYRQDPGQGLRLIYYSQIVNDFQKGDIAEGYSVSREKKESFPLTVTSAQKNPTAFYLCASSIDPQAKNQPQHFGDGTRLSIL.

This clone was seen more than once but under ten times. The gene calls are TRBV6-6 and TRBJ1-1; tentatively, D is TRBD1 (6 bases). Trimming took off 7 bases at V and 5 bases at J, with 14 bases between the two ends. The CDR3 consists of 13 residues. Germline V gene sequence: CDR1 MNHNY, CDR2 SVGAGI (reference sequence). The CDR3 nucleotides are TGTGCCAGCAAGCCAGGGGAGAGGACTGAAGCTTTCTTT. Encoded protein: CASKPGERTEAFF.

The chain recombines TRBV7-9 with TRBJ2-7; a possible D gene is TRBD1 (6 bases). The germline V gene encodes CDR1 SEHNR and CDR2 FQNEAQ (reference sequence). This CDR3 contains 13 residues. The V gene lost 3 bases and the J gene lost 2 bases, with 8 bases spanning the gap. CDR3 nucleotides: TGTGCCAGCAGCTTCAGGACAGCCTACGAGCAGTACTTC. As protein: CASSFRTAYEQYF.

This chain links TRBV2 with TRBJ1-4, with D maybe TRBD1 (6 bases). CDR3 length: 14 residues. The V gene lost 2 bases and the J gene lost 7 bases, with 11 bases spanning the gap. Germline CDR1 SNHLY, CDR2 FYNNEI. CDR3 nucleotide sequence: TGTGCCAGCAGTGAAACGACAGGTGGTGAAAAACTGTTTTTT. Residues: CASSETTGGEKLFF.

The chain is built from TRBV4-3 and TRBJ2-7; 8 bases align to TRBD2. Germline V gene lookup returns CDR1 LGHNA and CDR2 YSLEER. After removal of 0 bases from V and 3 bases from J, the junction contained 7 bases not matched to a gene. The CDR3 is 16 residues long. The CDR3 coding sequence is TGCGCCAGCAGCCAAGATCTAACTAGCGGTGGCTACGAGCAGTACTTC. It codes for CASSQDLTSGGYEQYF.

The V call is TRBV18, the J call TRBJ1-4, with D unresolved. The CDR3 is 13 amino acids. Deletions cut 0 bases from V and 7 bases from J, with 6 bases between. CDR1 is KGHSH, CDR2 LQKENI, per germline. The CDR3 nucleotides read TGTGCCAGCTCACCACCATCGAGTGAAAAACTGTTTTTT. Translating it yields CASSPPSSEKLFF. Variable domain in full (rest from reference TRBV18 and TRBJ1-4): NAGVMQNPRHLVRRRGQEARLRCSPMKGHSHVYWYRQLPEEGLKFMVYLQKENIIDESGMPKERFSAEFPKEGPSILRIQQVVRGDSAAYFCASSPPSSEKLFFGSGTQLSVL.

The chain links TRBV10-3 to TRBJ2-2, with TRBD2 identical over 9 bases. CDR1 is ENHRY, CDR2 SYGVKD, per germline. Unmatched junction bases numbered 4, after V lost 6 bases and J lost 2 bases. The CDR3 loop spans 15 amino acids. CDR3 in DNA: TGTGCCATCAGACCTAGCGGGGTAAACACCGGGGAGCTGTTTTTT. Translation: CAIRPSGVNTGELFF.

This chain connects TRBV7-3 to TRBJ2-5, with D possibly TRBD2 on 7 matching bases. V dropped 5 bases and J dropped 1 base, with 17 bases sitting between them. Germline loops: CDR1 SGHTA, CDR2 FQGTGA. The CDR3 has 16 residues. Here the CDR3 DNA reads TGTGCCAGCAGCCGAGAGGGGGGGCGCGGCCAAGAGACCCAGTACTTC. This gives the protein CASSREGGRGQETQYF. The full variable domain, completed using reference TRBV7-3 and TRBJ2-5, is GAGVSQTPSNKVTEKGKYVELRCDPISGHTALYWYRQSLGQGPEFLIYFQGTGAADDSGLPNDRFFAVRPEGSVSTLKIQRTERGDSAVYLCASSREGGRGQETQYFGPGTRLLVL.

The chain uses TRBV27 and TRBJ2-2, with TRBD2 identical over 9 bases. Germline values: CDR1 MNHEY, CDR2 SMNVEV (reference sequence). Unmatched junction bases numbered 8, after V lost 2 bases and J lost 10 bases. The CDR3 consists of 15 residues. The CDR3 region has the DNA TGTGCCAGCAGTTTAAGCGGGGGGTTTACCCTGGAGCTGTTTTTT. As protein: CASSLSGGFTLELFF.

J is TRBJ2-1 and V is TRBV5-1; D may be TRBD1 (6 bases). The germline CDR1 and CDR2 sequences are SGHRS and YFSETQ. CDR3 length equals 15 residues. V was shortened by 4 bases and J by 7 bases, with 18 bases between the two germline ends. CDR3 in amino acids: CASSPRVGQGNEQFF. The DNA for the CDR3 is TGCGCCAGCAGCCCCCGGGTGGGCCAGGGGAATGAGCAGTTCTTC. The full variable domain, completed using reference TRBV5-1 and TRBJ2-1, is KAGVTQTPRYLIKTRGQQVTLSCSPISGHRSVSWYQQTPGQGLQFLFEYFSETQRNKGNFPGRFSGRQFSNSRSEMNVSTLELGDSALYLCASSPRVGQGNEQFFGPGTRLTVL.